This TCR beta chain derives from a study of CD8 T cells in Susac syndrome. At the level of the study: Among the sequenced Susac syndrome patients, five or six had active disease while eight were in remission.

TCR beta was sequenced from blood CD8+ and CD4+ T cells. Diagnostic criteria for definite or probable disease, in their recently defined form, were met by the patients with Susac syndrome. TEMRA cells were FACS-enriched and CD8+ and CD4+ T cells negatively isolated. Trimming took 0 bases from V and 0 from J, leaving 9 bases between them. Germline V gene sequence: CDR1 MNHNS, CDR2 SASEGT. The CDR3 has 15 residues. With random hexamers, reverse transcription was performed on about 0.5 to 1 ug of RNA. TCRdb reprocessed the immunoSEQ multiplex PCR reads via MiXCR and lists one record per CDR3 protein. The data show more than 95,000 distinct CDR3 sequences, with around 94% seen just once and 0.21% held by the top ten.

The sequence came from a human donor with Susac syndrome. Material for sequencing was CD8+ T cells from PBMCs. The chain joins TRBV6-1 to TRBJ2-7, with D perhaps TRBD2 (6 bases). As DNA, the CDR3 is TGTGCCAGCAGTGAAGCTACGGGAGCCTCCTACGAGCAGTACTTC. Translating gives CASSEATGASYEQYF.